Listed here is a single T cell receptor beta chain. The sample is drawn from a study of cytotoxic CD8 clonotypes in ibrutinib-treated CLL. The germline gives CDR1 SGHRS, CDR2 YFSETQ. This CDR3 is 14 amino acids long. V gave up 4 bases and J gave up 6 bases, with 14 bases separating them. Researchers set a sequencing depth target of 1 in 200,000 to 1 in 1 million T cells. Some clones are missing from TCRdb's copy, which holds only in-frame ones; the method was immunoSEQ multiplex PCR. Of around 50,000 clones in the sample, roughly 57% are singletons; the top ten hold about 29%. This TCR came from a human donor with chronic lymphocytic leukemia. The rearrangement links TRBV5-1 to TRBJ2-1; D possibly matches TRBD1 or TRBD2 (6 bases each). The sequencing here drew on PBMCs, taken after 24 months of ibrutinib treatment. The CDR3 is CASSPTGGLNEQFF. The CDR3 bases are TGCGCCAGCAGCCCCACCGGGGGCCTCAATGAGCAGTTCTTC.